What follows describes a single T cell receptor beta chain. Its antigen is not identified. Pooled together were second doses at about 4 or about 12 weeks. V lost 6 bases, J lost 1 base, and 7 bases lay in between. The CDR3 has 12 residues. The germline V gene encodes CDR1 SNHLY and CDR2 FYNNEI. The sample originates from a study of T cell responses to AZD1222 COVID-19 vaccine. Whole-study findings and limits: Epitopes outside B.1.351 and B.1.1.7 mutated regions reportedly drew nearly half of spike TCRs. Breadth and depth of Spike-specific TCRs rose after two AZD1222 doses. Mapped onto spike, vaccine-associated CD4 TCRs spanned it and were dominant at 160-218 and 743-854.

Libraries were prepared by immunoSEQ multiplex PCR; TCRdb keeps only in-frame clonotypes and omits some of them. The sample lists about 59,000 clones, 75% to 90% seen once, with roughly 6.1% in the top ten. The chain employs TRBV2 and TRBJ2-7; D possibly corresponds to TRBD1 (5 bases). This receptor was obtained from an adult who received the AZD1222 COVID-19 vaccine. This specimen was peripheral blood, taken 28 days after the second AZD1222 dose. CDR3 nucleotide sequence: TGTGCCAGCAGGCAGGGTTCCTACGAGCAGTACTTC. Protein sequence: CASRQGSYEQYF.